A single sample is the source of the 30 T cell receptor beta chains below, sequenced in a study of read filtering for tumor transcriptome and immune sequencing. Molecular barcoded adaptors covering alpha/delta and beta/gamma chains were used on 400 to 450 ng RNA. MiXCR, run by TCRdb on the reads, gives a single entry per CDR3 protein. Among approximately 50,000 distinct CDR3 sequences, 20% to 25% were seen once, and the ten largest hold 17%. Sequencing used a population of CD138-negative cells sorted from bone marrow. The receptors stem from a donor over 35 with multiple myeloma.

This clonotype occurred many times. The chain has TRBV9 and TRBJ2-5, with 10 bases that match TRBD1. From germline, CDR1 is SGDLS and CDR2 YYNGEE. The CDR3 totals 15 residues. V lost 2 bases, J lost 4 bases, and 5 bases stayed unmatched. CDR3 bases: TGTGCCAGCAGCGTCTCGGGACAGGGGTTAGAGACCCAGTACTTC. It encodes CASSVSGQGLETQYF. The entire variable domain, with the rest obtained from reference TRBV9 and TRBJ2-5, is as follows: DSGVTQTPKHLITATGQRVTLRCSPRSGDLSVYWYQQSLDQGLQFLIQYYNGEERAKGNILERFSAQQFPDLHSELNLSSLELGDSALYFCASSVSGQGLETQYFGPGTRLLVL.

A word on this clonotype: This may stem from a read error, because a much larger clone lies one nucleotide away. The rearrangement uses TRBV27 and TRBJ2-7; 11 bases fit TRBD2. CDR3 length: 15 residues. V dropped 5 bases and J dropped 5; count of bases not matched to a gene: 8. Germline V gene data show CDR1 as MNHEY and CDR2 as SMNVEV (reference sequence). CDR3 nucleotides: TGTGCCAGCAGTCTTACGGGACTAGCGGTCCACGAGCAGTACTTC. Amino acid sequence: CASSLTGLAVHEQYF.

This clonotype was seen repeatedly, ten times or more. CDR3 residues: CASSSYAGAQDTQYF. CDR3 sequence (DNA): TGTGCCAGCAGTTCTTACGCCGGGGCCCAGGATACGCAGTATTTT. V and J are TRBV6-5 and TRBJ2-3; D tentatively reads TRBD1 or TRBD2 (5 bases each). Germline V gene sequence: CDR1 MNHEY, CDR2 SVGAGI. The CDR3 spans 15 residues. With 4 bases removed from V and 6 bases from J, the gap between germline ends came to 17 bases.

This clonotype was seen just once. Possible read error: a much larger clone is one base away. The rearrangement uses TRBV28 and TRBJ2-5; 8 bases line up with TRBD1. This CDR3 region has 14 residues. Germline V CDR1 and CDR2: MDHEN, SYDVKM. DNA of the CDR3: TGTACCAGCAGTTTTTTGACAGGGGAAGAGACCCAGTACTTC. It specifies CTSSFLTGEETQYF.

This clonotype was counted ten times or more. The chain joins TRBV7-8 to TRBJ1-6, with D perhaps matching TRBD1 (5 bases). The CDR3 spans 17 residues. The germline V gene encodes CDR1 SGHVS and CDR2 FQNEAQ. Trimming shortened V by 1 base and J by 0 bases, and 10 bases separated the two germline ends. The DNA of the CDR3 is TGTGCCAGCAGCTTAGGGGGCAGCAGCTCCTATAATTCACCCCTCCACTTT. Amino acid sequence: CASSLGGSSSYNSPLHF.

This clonotype was found many times. V is TRBV20-1 and J is TRBJ1-2, with D tentatively TRBD1 (6 bases). The CDR3 consists of 14 residues. Germline V lookup: CDR1 DFQATT, CDR2 SNEGSKA (reference sequence). V was cut by 4 bases and J by 8 bases, with 20 bases left in between. The CDR3 sequence: CSAIPDRGRGGYTF. The CDR3 bases are TGCAGTGCTATCCCGGACAGAGGGAGGGGCGGCTACACCTTC.

The table lists this clonotype with many counts. One junction end does not reproduce the germline sequence, and a read error may be involved. The V call is TRBV5-1, the J call TRBJ2-7; D gene uncertain. This CDR3 contains 13 residues. CDR1 and CDR2 from the germline V gene are SGHRS and YFSETQ. The CDR3 DNA reads TGCGCCAGCAGCTTGGCCCCCGGGCCCGCGGAGTCCTTC. Encoded protein: CASSLAPGPAESF.

Many counts were recorded for this clonotype. The chain recombines TRBV6-2 or TRBV6-3 with TRBJ2-2; weak D call: TRBD2 (5 bases). Germline values: CDR1 MNHEY, CDR2 SVGEGT. The CDR3 is made up of 14 amino acids. V gave up 6 bases and J gave up 1 base, with 9 bases separating them. The CDR3 here is CASRKEGNTGELFF. The CDR3 DNA is TGTGCCAGCAGAAAAGAGGGGAACACCGGGGAGCTGTTTTTT.

Many counts were recorded for this clonotype. The junction shows a germline mismatch at one end, possibly a read error. The chain employs TRBV20-1 and TRBJ2-1, with 9 positions matching TRBD2. In germline, CDR1 is DFQATT, CDR2 SNEGSKA (reference sequence). The CDR3 is 13 amino acids. The CDR3 nucleotides are TGCAGTGCTAGAGATTCTAGCGGGGTTGAGCAGTTCTTT. This encodes CSARDSSGVEQFF.

This clonotype was counted many times. The J gene is TRBJ1-1, the V gene TRBV28; 7 bases map to TRBD1. The CDR3 is 14 amino acids. Germline loops: CDR1 MDHEN, CDR2 SYDVKM. After removal of 5 bases from V and 4 bases from J, the junction contained 7 bases not matched to a gene. In DNA form, the CDR3 reads TGTGCCAGCAGTAAGGGACAGCTGGGCACTGAAGCTTTCTTT. As protein: CASSKGQLGTEAFF.

The sample holds many counts of this clonotype. The genes are TRBV3-1 and TRBJ1-1; no clear D. CDR1 and CDR2 from the germline V gene are LGHDT and YNNKEL (reference sequence). The V gene lost 3 bases and the J gene lost 5 bases, with 7 bases spanning the gap. The CDR3 is 12 residues long. In nucleotides, the CDR3 is TGTGCCAGCAGCCAGGTGAGGACTGAAGCTTTCTTT. Translated: CASSQVRTEAFF.

There are a few counts of this clonotype. The junction shows a germline mismatch at one end, possibly a read error. This chain links TRBV11-1 with TRBJ2-6; D is unresolved. The CDR3 length is 13 residues. Looked up from germline, CDR1 is SGHAT and CDR2 is FQDESV (reference sequence). CDR3 DNA sequence: TGTGCCAGCAGCTTAGCTGGGGTCAACGTCCTGACTTTC. Its protein is CASSLAGVNVLTF. Full variable domain (remainder filled in from reference TRBV11-1 and TRBJ2-6): EAEVAQSPRYKITEKSQAVAFWCDPISGHATLYWYRQILGQGPELLVQFQDESVVDDSQLPKDRFSAERLKGVDSTLKIQPAELGDSAMYLCASSLAGVNVLTFGAGSRLTVL.

This clonotype has at least ten counts. The chain has TRBV6-6 and TRBJ1-1; D not resolved. This CDR3 has 13 residues. Trimming shortened V by 4 bases and J by 0 bases, and 6 bases separated the two germline ends. Per germline, CDR1 MNHNY and CDR2 SVGAGI (reference sequence). Here the CDR3 reads CASSFGMNTEAFF. The CDR3 DNA reads TGTGCCAGCAGTTTTGGGATGAACACTGAAGCTTTCTTT.

CDR3: CASRRTSSYEQYF. The CDR3 coding sequence is TGTGCCAGCAGGAGGACTAGCTCCTACGAGCAGTACTTC. The chain recombines TRBV28 with TRBJ2-7, with 7 positions matching TRBD2. The CDR3 totals 13 residues. V was pared by 6 bases and J by 0 bases, with 2 bases of the junction left unmatched. Germline-derived CDR1 and CDR2 are MDHEN and SYDVKM. Variable domain in full (rest from reference TRBV28 and TRBJ2-7): DVKVTQSSRYLVKRTGEKVFLECVQDMDHENMFWYRQDPGLGLRLIYFSYDVKMKEKGDIPEGYSVSREKKERFSLILESASTNQTSMYLCASRRTSSYEQYFGPGTRLTVT.

Worth noting for this clonotype: One base away lies a much larger clone, so this may be a sequencing read error. This chain joins TRBV12-3 or TRBV12-4 and TRBJ2-5; D is unclear. The length of the CDR3 is 13 residues. Trimming cost V 2 bases and J 1 base, with 5 bases left between them. CDR3 in DNA: TGTGCCAGCAGTTTAACAATCCAAGAGACCCAGTACTTC. Amino acids: CASSLTIQETQYF.

This clonotype was recorded many times. The chain carries TRBV5-1 and TRBJ2-5; 7 bases are shared with TRBD1. The J segment lost 4 bases and the V segment lost 4 bases, leaving 7 bases of the junction unmatched. Germline V gene sequence: CDR1 SGHRS, CDR2 YFSETQ. The CDR3 has 14 amino acids. The chain's CDR3 is CASSPGTVRETQYF. DNA of the CDR3: TGCGCCAGCAGCCCAGGGACAGTGCGAGAGACCCAGTACTTC.

This clonotype was picked up many times. V gene TRBV7-3 combines with J gene TRBJ1-5; D is possibly TRBD1 (6 bases). Per the germline V gene, CDR1 is SGHTA and CDR2 is FQGTGA. The CDR3 runs to 13 residues. V was clipped by 2 bases and J by 7 bases, with 9 bases between them. CDR3 in amino acids: CASSLGGGQPQHF. The DNA for the CDR3 is TGTGCCAGCAGCTTAGGGGGCGGCCAGCCCCAGCATTTT.

This clonotype was seen a handful of times. V and J are TRBV7-9 and TRBJ1-4, with D perhaps TRBD1 (5 bases). The CDR3 length is 14 residues. The V end lost 5 bases, the J end lost 6 bases, and 13 bases lay between the germline ends. CDR1 is SEHNR and CDR2 is FQNEAQ in the germline V gene (reference sequence). This chain's CDR3 is CASSPAGLDEKLFF. The CDR3 region has the DNA TGTGCCAGCAGCCCTGCAGGGCTTGATGAAAAACTGTTTTTT.

This clonotype was detected ten times or more. This chain joins TRBV2 and TRBJ2-5; D perhaps matches TRBD1 (5 bases). Trimming stripped 2 bases from V and 4 bases from J, with 8 bases between. Germline loops: CDR1 SNHLY, CDR2 FYNNEI. The CDR3 is 13 amino acids. CDR3 sequence reads: CASSESQGETQYF. DNA for the CDR3: TGTGCCAGCAGTGAATCGCAGGGAGAGACCCAGTACTTC.

This clonotype was picked up many times. The V call is TRBV25-1, the J call TRBJ1-1; the D is unclear. The ends were cut back, 2 bases at V and 0 bases at J, with 7 bases in the middle. CDR3 length: 14 residues. CDR1 and CDR2 from the germline V gene are MGHDK and SYGVNS. CDR3 residues: CASSEDDMNTEAFF. The CDR3 region has the DNA TGTGCCAGCAGTGAAGACGATATGAACACTGAAGCTTTCTTT. Combining the CDR3 with reference TRBV25-1 and TRBJ1-1 gives the whole variable domain EADIYQTPRYLVIGTGKKITLECSQTMGHDKMYWYQQDPGMELHLIHYSYGVNSTEKGDLSSESTVSRIRTEHFPLTLESARPSHTSQYLCASSEDDMNTEAFFGQGTRLTVV.

Ten or more counts support this clonotype. This chain links TRBV20-1 with TRBJ2-7; 9 bases are shared with TRBD2. The V and J ends lost 3 bases and 0 bases, in that order; junction bases with no gene match: 9. The germline gives CDR1 DFQATT, CDR2 SNEGSKA (reference sequence). The CDR3 has 16 amino acids. The CDR3 loop is CSASDPSGATSYEQYF. CDR3 nucleotide sequence: TGCAGTGCTAGCGATCCTAGCGGGGCAACCTCCTACGAGCAGTACTTC.

As to this clonotype: Being one base from a much bigger clone, this may be a read error. This is likely a read error, given that the CDR3 carries no conserved phenylalanine or tryptophan at its end. The chain has TRBV5-1 and TRBJ1-4; a possible D gene is TRBD1 (6 bases). The CDR3 has 12 residues. The V gene lost 5 bases and the J gene lost 6 bases, with 8 bases spanning the gap. The V gene's germline CDR1 is SGHRS and CDR2 YFSETQ. CDR3 in DNA: TGCGCCAGCAGAGGGGGAGATGAAAAACTGTTTCTT. Protein sequence: CASRGGDEKLFL.

This clonotype showed up many times. The chain combines TRBV20-1 with TRBJ2-3; a weak D match, TRBD2 (6 bases). Germline V gene lookup returns CDR1 DFQATT and CDR2 SNEGSKA (reference sequence). The CDR3 loop spans 15 amino acids. V lost 3 bases and J 2 bases, leaving 15 bases between the germline ends. Here the CDR3 reads CSASGSRFTTDTQYF. The CDR3 DNA reads as TGCAGTGCTAGCGGGAGCCGATTTACCACAGATACGCAGTATTTT.

This clonotype was seen ten or more times. The J gene is TRBJ2-3, the V gene TRBV10-3, with a weak D call TRBD2 (5 bases). CDR3 length: 13 amino acids. V lost 7 bases to trimming and J lost 6 bases, with 14 bases between them. Germline CDR1 is ENHRY and CDR2 is SYGVKD. This CDR3 reads CAIKLDPTDTQYF. CDR3 in DNA: TGTGCCATCAAACTAGACCCCACGGATACGCAGTATTTT.

The sample holds many counts of this clonotype. V gene TRBV2 combines with J gene TRBJ2-5; tentatively, D is TRBD2 (6 bases). Germline CDR1 and CDR2: SNHLY and FYNNEI. The CDR3 has 13 residues. Deletions cut 5 bases from V and 3 bases from J, with 10 bases between. CDR3 in amino acids: CASSWDSKETQYF. The CDR3 DNA reads TGTGCCAGCAGTTGGGACTCCAAAGAGACCCAGTACTTC.

There are a few counts of this clonotype. It may be a read error: a sequence one base away is much more abundant. The chain has TRBV6-4 and TRBJ2-3, with D unclear. CDR1 is MRHNA and CDR2 is SNTAGT in the germline V gene. The CDR3 is 18 amino acids. CDR3 nucleotides: TGTGCCGGCAGTGACTCGACGGAAAACCTTGACCCCACAGATACGCAGTATTTT. It yields the protein CAGSDSTENLDPTDTQYF.

This clonotype came up many times. This chain uses TRBV4-2 with TRBJ1-6; D perhaps matches TRBD1 (5 bases). Germline CDR1 is LGHNA and CDR2 is YNFKEQ. This CDR3 has 15 amino acids. V lost 5 bases, J lost 8 bases, and 16 bases lay in between. The CDR3 nucleotides are TGTGCCAGCAGCTTCCGGGGGGGGTCGGATTCACCCCTCCACTTT. Translated, it gives CASSFRGGSDSPLHF.

This clonotype has a count of ten or more. V usage is TRBV4-1 and J usage is TRBJ1-1; D may be TRBD1 (5 bases). CDR3 size: 14 residues. Trimming cost V 0 bases and J 4 bases, with 9 bases left between them. Germline V gene sequence: CDR1 MGHRA, CDR2 YSYEKL. The CDR3 bases are TGCGCCAGCAGCCAAGAGGGGCTTATCACTGAAGCTTTCTTT. Its translation is CASSQEGLITEAFF.

This clonotype was observed once. This may arise from a read error, as a much more abundant clone is one base away. The V gene is TRBV7-9, the J gene TRBJ1-6, with a possible D match to TRBD1 (6 bases). The J call may be wrong; the DNA end is better matched by TRBJ1-1. The CDR3 is made up of 13 amino acids. In germline, CDR1 is SEHNR, CDR2 FQNEAQ (reference sequence). The CDR3 here is CASSVGGATGAFF. CDR3 bases: TGTGCCAGCAGCGTCGGGGGCGCAACTGGAGCTTTCTTT.

Many counts were recorded for this clonotype. The chain employs TRBV7-3 and TRBJ1-1; no clear D gene. The CDR3 runs to 13 residues. V was trimmed by 6 bases and J by 1 base, leaving 9 bases between them. Germline CDR1 reads SGHTA; CDR2 reads FQGTGA. DNA for the CDR3: TGTGCCAGCAGTTTTGACCCGAACACTGAAGCTTTCTTT. This codes for CASSFDPNTEAFF.